Below are 15 T cell receptor beta chains sequenced from a single sample in a study of beta chain features in type 1 diabetes. Findings and limits, study-wide: TCRB CDR3 length was moderately but significantly reduced in all four CD4+ subsets of Type 1 diabetes patients.

No antigen has been identified for these receptors. Isolated RNA was reverse transcribed in full, so expressed TCRB transcripts were sequenced. Assay used: immunoSEQ multiplex PCR; TCRdb lists only in-frame clones, some missing. The repertoire includes some 290,000 clones, roughly 13% of them detected once, and 0.017% sits in the top ten. Specimen: naive CD4+ T cells from blood. Source of these receptors: a man aged 30 to 39 with type 1 diabetes.

This clone appeared a few times. The chain is built from TRBV4-2 and TRBJ2-1; D not resolved. Germline CDR1 LGHNA, CDR2 YNFKEQ. V lost 0 bases to trimming and J lost 9 bases, with 9 bases between them. The CDR3 has 13 residues. The CDR3 spells CASSQEMRGEQFF. CDR3 DNA sequence: TGTGCCAGCAGCCAAGAAATGCGTGGTGAGCAGTTCTTC.

This clone occurred a few times. This sequence joins TRBV30 and TRBJ2-7; D gene uncertain. The V and J ends lost 4 bases and 0 bases respectively, with 16 bases between them. Looked up from germline, CDR1 is GTSNPN and CDR2 is SVGIG (reference sequence). This CDR3 comprises 15 residues. The CDR3 DNA is TGTGCCTGGACCCTCAGGCATTCTGGCTCCTACGAGCAGTACTTC. It is translated as CAWTLRHSGSYEQYF.

The chain recombines TRBV30 with TRBJ2-6; 7 bases are shared with TRBD1. The V gene end was trimmed by 8 bases and the J gene end by 4 bases; junction bases not matched to a gene: 11. Germline V gives CDR1 GTSNPN, CDR2 SVGIG (reference sequence). CDR3 length: 15 residues. The CDR3 coding sequence is TGTGCCAGTACCCTACAGGGGTCCGGGGCCAACGTCCTGACTTTC. Protein sequence: CASTLQGSGANVLTF.

The V and J genes are TRBV2 and TRBJ2-5, with 7 positions matching TRBD1. CDR1 and CDR2 (germline): SNHLY, FYNNEI. V was clipped by 7 bases and J by 1 base; unmatched bases: 6. This CDR3 spans 14 amino acids. The CDR3 coding sequence is TGTGCCAGCAAAGCTGCAGGGGGCCAAGAGACCCAGTACTTC. The encoded protein is CASKAAGGQETQYF.

The chain couples TRBV15 to TRBJ2-5; D is perhaps TRBD2 (6 bases). CDR1 is LNHNV and CDR2 is YYDKDF in the germline V gene (reference sequence). The CDR3 length is 17 residues. V dropped 1 base and J dropped 2 bases, with 17 bases sitting between them. This CDR3 reads CATSRVGGRWVQETQYF. In DNA form, the CDR3 reads TGTGCCACCAGCAGAGTTGGAGGGAGATGGGTTCAAGAGACCCAGTACTTC.

The chain uses TRBV7-2 and TRBJ2-1, with TRBD1 identical over 10 bases. The junction had 2 bases not matched to a gene; V was cut back by 1 base and J by 2 bases. Germline-derived CDR1 and CDR2 are SGHTA and FQGNSA. CDR3 size: 16 residues. As DNA, the CDR3 is TGTGCCAGCAGCTTAGGCGGGACAGGGGCCTACAATGAGCAGTTCTTC. This encodes CASSLGGTGAYNEQFF.

The gene calls are TRBV18 and TRBJ2-1, with 9 positions matching TRBD1. The CDR3 consists of 16 residues. Germline assignment: CDR1 KGHSH and CDR2 LQKENI. Trimming at V came to 3 bases and at J to 5 bases, leaving 8 bases not matched to a gene. The CDR3 here is CASSPLRGQGNNEQFF. In DNA form, the CDR3 reads TGTGCCAGCTCACCTCTCAGAGGACAGGGGAACAATGAGCAGTTCTTC. Together with reference TRBV18 and TRBJ2-1, the CDR3 gives the full variable domain: NAGVMQNPRHLVRRRGQEARLRCSPMKGHSHVYWYRQLPEEGLKFMVYLQKENIIDESGMPKERFSAEFPKEGPSILRIQQVVRGDSAAYFCASSPLRGQGNNEQFFGPGTRLTVL.

The chain is built from TRBV9 and TRBJ2-3, with 8 bases identical to TRBD2. V gave up 0 bases and J gave up 0 bases; unmatched junction bases: 15. The CDR3 has 20 amino acids. CDR1 is SGDLS and CDR2 is YYNGEE in the germline V gene. Written as DNA, the CDR3 is TGTGCCAGCAGCGTAGGAAATAGCGGGATCAGAGGCAAAAGCACAGATACGCAGTATTTT. Its protein product is CASSVGNSGIRGKSTDTQYF.

The chain links TRBV7-2 to TRBJ2-5; D perhaps matches TRBD1 (5 bases). Germline CDR1 reads SGHTA; CDR2 reads FQGNSA. The CDR3 consists of 13 residues. The germline V and J ends were trimmed by 1 base and 4 bases, with 7 bases remaining between them. In DNA form, the CDR3 reads TGTGCCAGCAGCTTAGGCAGGGTAGAGACCCAGTACTTC. This codes for CASSLGRVETQYF.

This clone has only a few counts. This sequence joins TRBV7-2 and TRBJ2-2; the D is unclear. Deletions cut 5 bases from V and 3 bases from J, with 4 bases between. The V gene's germline CDR1 is SGHTA and CDR2 FQGNSA. CDR3 length equals 12 residues. DNA for the CDR3: TGTGCCAGCAGCACTTACACCGGGGAGCTGTTTTTT. Protein product: CASSTYTGELFF.

The V and J genes are TRBV4-2 and TRBJ2-1; 8 nucleotides line up with TRBD2. The CDR3 is made up of 15 amino acids. CDR1 and CDR2 (germline): LGHNA, YNFKEQ. V gave up 0 bases and J gave up 8 bases; unmatched junction bases: 6. CDR3 amino acids: CASSQDTSGRDEQFF. As DNA, the CDR3 is TGTGCCAGCAGCCAAGATACTAGCGGTCGTGATGAGCAGTTCTTC.

The CDR3 region has the DNA TGTGCCAGCCGGCAGGAAGATACGCAGTATTTT. Encoded protein: CASRQEDTQYF. This chain joins TRBV28 and TRBJ2-3; D is unclear. Germline lookup yields CDR1 MDHEN and CDR2 SYDVKM. V lost 8 bases to trimming and J lost 5 bases, with 8 bases between them. The CDR3 sequence is 11 residues long.

The chain has TRBV7-2 and TRBJ2-1; 10 bases match TRBD2. After removal of 6 bases from V and 3 bases from J, the junction contained 8 bases not matched to a gene. Germline values: CDR1 SGHTA, CDR2 FQGNSA. The CDR3 is 16 amino acids. DNA of the CDR3: TGTGCCAGCAGTTTCACCGGGACTAGCGACTACAATGAGCAGTTCTTC. Protein product: CASSFTGTSDYNEQFF.

The chain employs TRBV4-2 and TRBJ2-2; 7 nucleotides align to TRBD2. This CDR3 contains 17 residues. Germline-derived CDR1 and CDR2 are LGHNA and YNFKEQ. V was clipped by 4 bases and J by 2 bases; unmatched bases: 10. The CDR3 spells CASSPGTGGSNTGELFF. Here the CDR3 DNA reads TGTGCCAGCAGCCCTGGTACGGGGGGATCTAACACCGGGGAGCTGTTTTTT.

CDR3 sequence reads: CASSSRRPGQGYEQYF. The CDR3 DNA sequence: TGTGCCAGCAGCTCCAGAAGACCGGGACAGGGCTACGAGCAGTACTTC. This rearrangement joins TRBV7-9 to TRBJ2-7, with 9 bases matching TRBD1. CDR3 length: 16 amino acids. Trimming cost V 4 bases and J 3 bases; bases outside gene matches: 10. The germline V gene encodes CDR1 SEHNR and CDR2 FQNEAQ (reference sequence).